These T cell receptor beta chains were read from a single sample in a study of blood T cell repertoires in COVID-19. Data came from immunoSEQ multiplex PCR; TCRdb stores just in-frame clones and leaves some out. The sample shows about 70,000 clones, 75% to 90% of them seen only once. The sequenced material came from peripheral blood. The source of these receptors is a human donor in a cohort sampled during active COVID-19. CDR3s include the opening cysteine and the closing phenylalanine or tryptophan. Fields, in order: clone size, D gene, J gene, V gene, CDR3 DNA, CDR3 protein. A D gene is named only where the DNA matches it firmly. A row's size may be missing; if present it is once, few, many or a size class.

NA,NA,TRBJ1-1,TRBV20-1,TGCAGTGCTAGTGACGGCGGCACTGAAGCTTTCTTT,CSASDGGTEAFF
NA,TRBD2,TRBJ2-1,TRBV30,TGTGCCTGGGGTCCCCTTGGGACTAGCGGGGGCCTATACAATGAGCAGTTCTTC,CAWGPLGTSGGLYNEQFF
NA,NA,TRBJ2-7,TRBV24-1,TGTGCCACCAGTGATTTCCGACAGGTGGTTCGCTACGAGCAGTACTTC,CATSDFRQVVRYEQYF
NA,NA,TRBJ1-6,TRBV30,TGTGCCTCCCGGAGGGAACACTATAATTCACCCCTCCACTTT,CASRREHYNSPLHF
NA,TRBD2,TRBJ2-5,TRBV3-1/TRBV3-2,TGTGCCAGCAGCCAATTTGTGCTCGGGGGGGGAGAGACCCAGTACTTC,CASSQFVLGGGETQYF
NA,NA,TRBJ1-1,TRBV18,TGTGCCAGCTCAGTCGGGAGGGACACTGAAGCTTTCTTT,CASSVGRDTEAFF
NA,NA,TRBJ2-3,TRBV10-3,TGTGCCATCATGCGAGGGCCTGGCACAGATACGCAGTATTTT,CAIMRGPGTDTQYF
once,TRBD2,TRBJ2-3,TRBV2,TGTGCCAGCCATGCGGGGGGGGCAACAGATACGCAGTATTTT,CASHAGGATDTQYF
NA,TRBD2,TRBJ2-5,TRBV27,TGTGCCAGCAGTTTAATCCCGAGCGGGGGACAAGAGACCCAGTACTTC,CASSLIPSGGQETQYF
NA,NA,TRBJ1-2,TRBV30,TGTGCCTGGAGTGTTCTAACCCGCCGGGGAGGCTACACCTTC,CAWSVLTRRGGYTF
NA,NA,TRBJ2-3,TRBV24-1,TGTGCCACCAGCAGGACTGGAGCCACAGATACGCAGTATTTT,CATSRTGATDTQYF
few,NA,TRBJ2-3,TRBV5-1,TGCGCCAGCAGATTCGGGGGGCCTGGAGATACGCAGTATTTT,CASRFGGPGDTQYF
NA,NA,TRBJ1-1,TRBV29-1,TGCAGCGTTGGTCAGTTCAACACTGAAGCTTTCTTT,CSVGQFNTEAFF
NA,NA,TRBJ1-5,TRBV6-5,TGTGCCAGCAGTTACCGTGGGCCCGTTGGGAATCAGCCCCAGCATTTT,CASSYRGPVGNQPQHF
NA,NA,TRBJ1-5,TRBV5-5,TGTGCCAGCAGCTTGAAAGGGGAGGTCTATAGCAATCAGCCCCAGCATTTT,CASSLKGEVYSNQPQHF
NA,TRBD1,TRBJ2-1,TRBV5-4,TGTGCCAGCAGCTTGACCCTAGACAGGGACAATGAGCAGTTCTTC,CASSLTLDRDNEQFF
NA,TRBD2,TRBJ2-5,TRBV9,TGTGCCAGCAGCAAGAGCGGGGGGGCGGAGACCCAGTACTTC,CASSKSGGAETQYF
once,TRBD2,TRBJ2-3,TRBV9,TGTGCCAGCAGCGTAGGAGGATGGCGGGGGGTCGACCCCAGCACAGATACGCAGTATTTT,CASSVGGWRGVDPSTDTQYF
NA,TRBD1,TRBJ1-2,TRBV28,TGTGCCAGCAGTTTAGGGACAGGGGTTTTTTACACCTTC,CASSLGTGVFYTF
NA,NA,TRBJ2-7,TRBV3-1/TRBV3-2,TGTGCCAGCAGCCAAGATCGGAGCAGGGTCTACGAGCAGTACTTC,CASSQDRSRVYEQYF
NA,NA,TRBJ1-6,TRBV4-1,TGCGCCAGCAGCCAAGATCGGGTTCGGGGTAGTGGTACAAATTCACCCCTCCACTTT,CASSQDRVRGSGTNSPLHF
once,NA,TRBJ1-2,TRBV10-2,TGCGCCAGCAGTGAGGGCAGGAACTATGGCTACACCTTC,CASSEGRNYGYTF
NA,NA,TRBJ2-7,TRBV7-2,TGTGCCAGCAGCCCAAGTTTCACGCGGGCCTACGAGCAGTACTTC,CASSPSFTRAYEQYF
NA,TRBD1,TRBJ1-2,TRBV19,TGTGCCAGTAACCATCCGGGGACAGTTCCAACTAACTATGGCTACACCTTC,CASNHPGTVPTNYGYTF
NA,NA,TRBJ1-2,TRBV27,TGTGCCAGCAGTTTATTTATTGGGGGGAGCTATGGCTACACCTTC,CASSLFIGGSYGYTF
NA,TRBD1,TRBJ1-1,TRBV6-5,TGTGCCAGCAGTCGACAGGGAATGAACACTGAAGCTTTCTTT,CASSRQGMNTEAFF
NA,NA,TRBJ2-2,TRBV5-1,TGCGCCAGCAGCCCGGGACATTCGAACACCGGGGAGCTGTTTTTT,CASSPGHSNTGELFF
once,TRBD1,TRBJ1-6,TRBV4-1,TGCGCCAGCAGCCAGGAGCAGGGGGTTGTAGGCTATAATTCACCCCTCCACTTT,CASSQEQGVVGYNSPLHF
NA,NA,TRBJ1-6,TRBV6-1,TGTGCCAGCAGTGAACAGGGGTTTAATTCACCCCTCCACTTT,CASSEQGFNSPLHF
NA,TRBD1,TRBJ2-3,TRBV5-4,TGTGCCAGCAGTTCCCGGGACAGCCGCACAGATACGCAGTATTTT,CASSSRDSRTDTQYF
NA,TRBD2,TRBJ2-3,TRBV5-1,TGCGCCAGCGGAATCACAGCGGGGAACACAGATACGCAGTATTTT,CASGITAGNTDTQYF
once,NA,TRBJ1-1,TRBV9,TGTGCCAGCAGCCCAGGGGCGAACACTGAAGCTTTCTTT,CASSPGANTEAFF
NA,NA,TRBJ1-1,TRBV11-2,TGTGCCAGCAGCTCTTTAGAGCCGGGGAACACTGAAGCTTTCTTT,CASSSLEPGNTEAFF
NA,NA,TRBJ2-5,TRBV21-1,TGTGCCAGCAGCAAAGCCCTCAGGGGGCAGGGGGAGACCCAGTACTTC,CASSKALRGQGETQYF
NA,TRBD1,TRBJ1-2,TRBV4-2,TGTGCCAGCAGCCAAGCTGGGGGACAGGGACTTCTTTGGGGCTACACCTTC,CASSQAGGQGLLWGYTF
NA,NA,TRBJ1-2,TRBV30,TGTGCCTGGAGTTCCGACCGTCCGGGAAGCTACACCTTC,CAWSSDRPGSYTF
NA,TRBD2,TRBJ2-1,TRBV4-3,TGCGCCAGCAGCATAGCGGGGGGGGAATACAATGAGCAGTTCTTC,CASSIAGGEYNEQFF
NA,TRBD1,TRBJ1-2,TRBV7-8,TGTGCCAGCAGCTCGATTACAGGGGGCGATAACTATGGCTACACCTTC,CASSSITGGDNYGYTF
NA,TRBD1,TRBJ2-5,TRBV7-2,TGTGCCAGCAGCTTAGGCAGGGGGCAAGAGACCCAGTACTTC,CASSLGRGQETQYF
NA,TRBD1,TRBJ1-1,TRBV5-6,TGTGCCAGCAGTGGGGACAGGGGGCGTCGGAACACTGAAGCTTTCTTT,CASSGDRGRRNTEAFF
NA,NA,TRBJ2-6,TRBV6-1,TGTGCCAGCAGTGAGGAGGCTGGGGCCAACGTCCTGACTTTC,CASSEEAGANVLTF
NA,TRBD1,TRBJ1-5,TRBV7-8,TGTGCCAGCAGCCCTTCGGGTACAGGGGCTCGTCAGCCCCAGCATTTT,CASSPSGTGARQPQHF
NA,NA,TRBJ2-7,TRBV12-3/TRBV12-4,TGTGCCAGCAGTCCTCAGGGTTGGGTCGAGCAGTACTTC,CASSPQGWVEQYF
NA,TRBD2,TRBJ2-7,TRBV9,TGTGCCAGCTCTAACCAACCCGGGGGGGCATACACCTACGAGCAGTACTTC,CASSNQPGGAYTYEQYF